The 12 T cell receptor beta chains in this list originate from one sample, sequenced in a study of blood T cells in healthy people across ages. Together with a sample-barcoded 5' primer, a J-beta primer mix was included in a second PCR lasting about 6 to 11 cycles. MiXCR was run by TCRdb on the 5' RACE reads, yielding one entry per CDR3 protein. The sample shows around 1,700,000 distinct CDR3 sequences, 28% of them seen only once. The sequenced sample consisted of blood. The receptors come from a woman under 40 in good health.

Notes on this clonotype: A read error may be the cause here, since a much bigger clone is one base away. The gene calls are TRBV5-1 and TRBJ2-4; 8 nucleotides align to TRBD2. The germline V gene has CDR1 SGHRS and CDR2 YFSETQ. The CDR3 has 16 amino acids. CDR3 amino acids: CASRPGGNMAKDIQYF. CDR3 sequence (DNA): TGCGCCAGCAGGCCGGGGGGGAATATGGCCAAAGACATTCAGTACTTC.

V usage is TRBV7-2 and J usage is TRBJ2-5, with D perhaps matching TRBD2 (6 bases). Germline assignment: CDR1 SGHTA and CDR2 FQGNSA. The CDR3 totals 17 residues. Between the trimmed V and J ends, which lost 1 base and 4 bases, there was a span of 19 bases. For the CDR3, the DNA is TGTGCCAGCAGCTTAGTAATCGCGAGCGGGTTTGGAGAGACCCAGTACTTC. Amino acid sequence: CASSLVIASGFGETQYF.

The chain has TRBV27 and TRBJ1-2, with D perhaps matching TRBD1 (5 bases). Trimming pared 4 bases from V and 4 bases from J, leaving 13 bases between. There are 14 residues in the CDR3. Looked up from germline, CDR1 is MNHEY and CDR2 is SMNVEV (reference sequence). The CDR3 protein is CASSSRRDGYGYTF. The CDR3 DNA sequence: TGTGCCAGCAGTTCTCGACGGGACGGCTATGGCTACACCTTC.

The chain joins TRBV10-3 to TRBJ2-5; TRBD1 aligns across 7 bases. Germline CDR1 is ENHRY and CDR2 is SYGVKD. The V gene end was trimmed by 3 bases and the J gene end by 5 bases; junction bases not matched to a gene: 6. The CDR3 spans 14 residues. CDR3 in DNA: TGTGCCATCAGTGATTTACAGGGGATTGAGACCCAGTACTTC. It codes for CAISDLQGIETQYF.

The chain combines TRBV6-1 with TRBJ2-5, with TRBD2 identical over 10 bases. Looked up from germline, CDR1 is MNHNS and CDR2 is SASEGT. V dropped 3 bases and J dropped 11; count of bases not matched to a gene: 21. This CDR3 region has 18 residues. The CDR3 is CASSDHSLGAGGVNEQYF. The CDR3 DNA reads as TGTGCCAGCAGTGACCACTCCCTGGGAGCGGGAGGGGTGAATGAGCAGTACTTC.

The CDR3 sequence: CSARGQLAGHRSTDTQYF. As DNA, the CDR3 is TGCAGTGCTAGAGGTCAACTAGCGGGCCACCGGAGCACAGATACGCAGTATTTT. The chain uses TRBV20-1 and TRBJ2-3; 9 nucleotides match TRBD2. Trimming took 1 base from V and 0 from J; bases not matched to a gene: 11. This CDR3 has 18 amino acids. In germline, CDR1 is DFQATT, CDR2 SNEGSKA (reference sequence).

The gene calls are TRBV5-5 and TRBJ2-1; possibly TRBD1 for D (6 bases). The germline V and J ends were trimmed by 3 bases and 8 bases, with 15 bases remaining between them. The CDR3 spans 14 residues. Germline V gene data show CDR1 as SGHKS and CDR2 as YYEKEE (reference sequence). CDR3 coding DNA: TGTGCCAGCAGCTATCAGGGGCAGTACGATGAGCAGTTCTTC. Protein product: CASSYQGQYDEQFF.

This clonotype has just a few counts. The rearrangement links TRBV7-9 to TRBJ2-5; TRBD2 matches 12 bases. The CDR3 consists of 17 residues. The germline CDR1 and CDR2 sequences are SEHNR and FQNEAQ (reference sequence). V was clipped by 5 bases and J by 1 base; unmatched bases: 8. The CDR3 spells CASSVPGTSGPQETQYF. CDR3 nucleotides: TGTGCCAGCAGCGTCCCCGGGACTAGCGGGCCCCAAGAGACCCAGTACTTC.

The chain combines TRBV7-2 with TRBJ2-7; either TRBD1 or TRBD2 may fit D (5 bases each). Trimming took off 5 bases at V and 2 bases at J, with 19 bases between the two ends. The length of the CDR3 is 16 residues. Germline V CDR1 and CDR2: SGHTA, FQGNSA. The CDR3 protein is CASSRRTGTYTYEQYF. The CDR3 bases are TGTGCCAGCAGCCGCCGAACCGGGACGTATACCTACGAGCAGTACTTC.

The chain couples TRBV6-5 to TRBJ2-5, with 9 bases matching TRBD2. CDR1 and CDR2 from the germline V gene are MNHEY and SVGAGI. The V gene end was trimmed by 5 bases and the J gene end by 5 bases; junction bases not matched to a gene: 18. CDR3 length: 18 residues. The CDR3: CASSLAAGGELPGETQYF. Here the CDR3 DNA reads TGTGCCAGCAGTCTCGCAGCGGGGGGCGAACTACCGGGGGAGACCCAGTACTTC.

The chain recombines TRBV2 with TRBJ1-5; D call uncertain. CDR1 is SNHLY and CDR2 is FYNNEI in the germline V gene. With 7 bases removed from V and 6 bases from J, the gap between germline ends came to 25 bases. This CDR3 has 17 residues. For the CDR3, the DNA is TGTGCCAGCACTGACACCCAGGTGGGAATGGCGGCTCAGCCCCAGCATTTT. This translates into CASTDTQVGMAAQPQHF.

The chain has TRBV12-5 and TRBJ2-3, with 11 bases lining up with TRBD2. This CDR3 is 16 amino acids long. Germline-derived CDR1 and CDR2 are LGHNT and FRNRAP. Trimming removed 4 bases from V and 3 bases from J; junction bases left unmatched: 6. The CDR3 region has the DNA TGTGCTAGTGGTTGGCCACTAGCGGGAGTGACAGATACGCAGTATTTT. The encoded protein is CASGWPLAGVTDTQYF.